Described below is a single T cell receptor (beta chain) sequence and its context. Its antigen is not known. Autoimmune disease history or systemic immunosuppression was exclusionary. The sample is drawn from a study of OX40 agonist ivuxolimab in advanced cancers. For the study at large: A mean age of around 63 years, range about 20 to 79, was recorded, and 70% to 85% were male.

V dropped 3 bases and J dropped 5 bases, with 14 bases sitting between them. Germline V CDR1 and CDR2: SGHTA, FQGNSA. The CDR3 runs 15 residues. Study-wide results and limits: Partial responders at 0.1-3.0 mg/kg had among the lowest clonal expansion.

Clones were read by immunoSEQ multiplex PCR, and TCRdb kept only the in-frame ones, dropping some. The sample shows around 93,000 clones, approximately 87% of them seen only once. This chain uses TRBV7-2 with TRBJ1-3; perhaps TRBD1 as D (6 bases). The source of this sequence is an adult with an advanced solid tumor such as melanoma, head and neck, liver or kidney cancer. The input for sequencing was CD4+ or CD8+ T cells sorted from blood, taken in a trial of the OX40 agonist ivuxolimab. In nucleotides, the CDR3 is TGTGCCAGCAGCTTCCCAACAGGGTCAAGAAACACCATATATTTT. Amino acids: CASSFPTGSRNTIYF.